A few counts support the clone carrying this T cell receptor beta chain. What it binds is unknown. From germline, CDR1 is SGHVS and CDR2 FQNEAQ. This CDR3 has 14 residues. V lost 0 bases to trimming and J lost 8 bases, with 13 bases between them. This record belongs to a study of Graves' ophthalmopathy and Graves' hyperthyroidism. Using RNA transcripts, the TCR beta CDR3 regions were amplified. Second-round multiplex PCR came after a first-round RT-PCR that employed HTBI primers. MiXCR, applied by TCRdb to the multiplex PCR reads, yields one record per CDR3 protein. Altogether 200,000 to 300,000 distinct CDR3 sequences are present, around 45% being singletons, with the ten largest covering around 43%. PBMCs came from 10 ml of fresh peripheral blood. Study results and caveats: Most expanded thyroid clonotypes above 0.001 frequency also appeared in blood. Ophthalmopathy and stable hyperthyroidism were discriminated by a 13-signature model, with approximately 89% sensitivity and around 77% specificity. Ophthalmopathy progression was predicted with about 71% sensitivity and about 72% specificity.

The sequence derives from an adult man with Graves' ophthalmopathy. The V gene is TRBV7-8, the J gene TRBJ1-2; no clear D. Sequenced: peripheral blood. CDR3 sequence: CASSLASLRKGYTF. The CDR3 DNA reads as TGTGCCAGCAGCTTAGCGAGCCTCCGGAAAGGCTACACCTTC.